This TCR beta chain is from a study of blood T cells in healthy people across ages. Germline CDR1 LNHNV, CDR2 YYDKDF (reference sequence). The CDR3 is made up of 15 amino acids. The second PCR ran roughly 6 to 11 cycles with a sample-barcoded 5' primer and J-beta primers. Each CDR3 protein is one row after TCRdb ran MiXCR on the 5' RACE reads. The profile covers more than 1.4 million distinct CDR3 sequences, with 40% to 50% appearing a single time and 6.5% to 10% taken by the ten largest. Points on this clonotype: An end of the junction differs from the germline gene, which may be a read error.

This chain links TRBV15 with TRBJ1-6, with 9 bases matching TRBD1. This TCR was sampled from a woman aged 18-35 years in good health. Sequencing used blood. The CDR3 region has the DNA TGTGTCACCAGCAGAGCCGGGACAGGGAAAAGGCTCCTCCACTTT. Translation gives CVTSRAGTGKRLLHF.